This T cell receptor beta chain was found in a study of shared clonotypes between healthy human individuals. V was pared by 6 bases and J by 4 bases, with 8 bases of the junction left unmatched. The CDR3 length is 15 residues. In germline, CDR1 is SGHTA, CDR2 FQGNSA. This clone occurred once. Produced via immunoSEQ multiplex PCR; TCRdb's table is partial and in-frame only. Of 660,000 or so clones in the sample, about 96% are singletons; the top ten hold 0.11%. CD45RO-negative CD8 cells positively selected for CCR7 made up the naive population, which excluded terminally differentiated effector memory CD45RA+ cells.

The gene calls are TRBV7-2 and TRBJ2-3; 9 bases line up with TRBD2. Sequenced material: naive CD8+ T cells sorted from blood. The receptor was isolated from a woman in her twenties or thirties in good health. CDR3 sequence reads: CASRSLGGRADTQYF. CDR3 sequence (DNA): TGTGCCAGCAGGAGCTTGGGCGGGAGGGCAGATACGCAGTATTTT.